This passage covers 3 T cell receptor beta chains from one sample sequenced in a study of cytomegalovirus exposure and HLA in healthy donors. A multiplex PCR was run with 60 Vbeta primers and 13 Jbeta primers. Only in-frame clones appear in the TCRdb table, and some are missing; sequencing was by immunoSEQ multiplex PCR. The sample yields about 160,000 clones, roughly 85% seen once. Sequenced input: PBMCs. These TCRs come from a man in his forties in good health and CMV-seronegative.

The V call is TRBV6-5, the J call TRBJ2-7, with TRBD1 matching 9 bases. The CDR3 consists of 13 residues. Unmatched junction bases numbered 8, after V lost 6 bases and J lost 8 bases. Per the germline V gene, CDR1 is MNHEY and CDR2 is SVGAGI. The CDR3 DNA sequence: TGTGCCAGCAGCCTGGGACAGGGCTGGCAGCAGTACTTC. Encoded protein: CASSLGQGWQQYF.

This clone was found once. The gene calls are TRBV5-6 and TRBJ1-2; D ambiguous. This CDR3 is 13 amino acids long. The V and J ends lost 7 bases and 13 bases respectively, with 23 bases between them. Germline CDR1 SGHDT, CDR2 YYEEEE. The CDR3 loop is CASARAAGPSTTF. The CDR3 nucleotides are TGTGCCAGCGCCAGAGCGGCGGGTCCGTCGACCACCTTC.

This clone came up once. The rearrangement links TRBV11-2 to TRBJ2-1, with 8 bases lining up with TRBD2. The germline gives CDR1 SGHAT, CDR2 FQNNGV. The ends lost 1 base at V and 8 bases at J; junction bases unmatched: 4. The CDR3 consists of 14 residues. The CDR3, as DNA: TGTGCCAGCAGCTTAGGGGGCGGGAGGCATGAGCAGTTCTTC. Its protein is CASSLGGGRHEQFF. The full variable domain, its missing parts supplied by reference TRBV11-2 and TRBJ2-1, is EAGVAQSPRYKIIEKRQSVAFWCNPISGHATLYWYQQILGQGPKLLIQFQNNGVVDDSQLPKDRFSAERLKGVDSTLKIQPAKLEDSAVYLCASSLGGGRHEQFFGPGTRLTVL.